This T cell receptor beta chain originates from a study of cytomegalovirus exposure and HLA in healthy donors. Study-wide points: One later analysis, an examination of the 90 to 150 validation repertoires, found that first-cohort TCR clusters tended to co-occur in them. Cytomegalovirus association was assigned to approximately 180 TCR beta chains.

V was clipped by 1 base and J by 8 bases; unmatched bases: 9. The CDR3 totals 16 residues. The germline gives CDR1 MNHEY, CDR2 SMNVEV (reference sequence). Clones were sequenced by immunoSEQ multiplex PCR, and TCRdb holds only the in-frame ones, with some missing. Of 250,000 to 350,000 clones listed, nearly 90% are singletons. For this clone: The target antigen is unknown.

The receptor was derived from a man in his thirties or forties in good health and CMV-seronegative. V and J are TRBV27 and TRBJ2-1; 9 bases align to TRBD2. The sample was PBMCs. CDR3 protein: CASSLWSSGAPDEQFF. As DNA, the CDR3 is TGTGCCAGCAGTTTATGGTCTAGCGGGGCGCCCGATGAGCAGTTCTTC.